The subject of this entry is one TCR beta chain. Its antigen is not known. Construction of TCR beta libraries relied on iRepertoire HTBI primers and on Arm-PCR targeting CDR3 regions. MiXCR was run by TCRdb on the multiplex PCR reads, yielding one entry per CDR3 protein. The profile shows about 470,000 distinct CDR3 sequences, under 25% of them singletons. Time point noted: persistent/refractory GD, antithyroid drugs over 5 years with positive TRAb. Extracted RNA from PBMCs served as the source of the TCR library. Patient provenance is recorded as an endocrinology department in Xi'an, China. The sample belongs to a study of regulatory T cells in long-lasting Graves disease. As for the study in general: Persistent cases took antithyroid drugs over 5 years and stayed TSH receptor antibody positive. Overall study findings and caveats: Compared with new cases, persistent Graves' patients showed reduced TCR diversity. When disease was persistent, TRBV28, TRBJ1-2 and TRBJ2-5 were the favored segments.

Germline CDR1 is MDHEN and CDR2 is SYDVKM. This CDR3 has 15 amino acids. V gave up 6 bases and J gave up 8 bases; unmatched junction bases: 6. J is TRBJ2-1 and V is TRBV28, with 14 bases that match TRBD2. Material: peripheral blood mononuclear cells (PBMCs), obtained when the disease was refractory, from a patient treated with antithyroid drugs. This clonotype was sampled from a female donor with Graves disease. Written as DNA, the CDR3 is TGTGCCAGCAGCCAGACTAGCGGGAGGGCCCATGAGCAGTTCTTC. This gives the protein CASSQTSGRAHEQFF.